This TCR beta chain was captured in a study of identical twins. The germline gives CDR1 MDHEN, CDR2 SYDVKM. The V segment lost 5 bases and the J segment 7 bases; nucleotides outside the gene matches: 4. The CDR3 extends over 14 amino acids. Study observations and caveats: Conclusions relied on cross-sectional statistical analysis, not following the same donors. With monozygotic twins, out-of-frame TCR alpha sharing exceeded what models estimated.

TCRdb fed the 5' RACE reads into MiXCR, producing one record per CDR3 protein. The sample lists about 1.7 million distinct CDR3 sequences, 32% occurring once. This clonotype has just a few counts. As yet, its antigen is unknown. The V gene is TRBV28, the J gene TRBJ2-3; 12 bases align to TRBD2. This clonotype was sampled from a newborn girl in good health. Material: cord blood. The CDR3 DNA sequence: TGTGCCAGCAGTCCGGGACTAGCGGGTAATACGCAGTATTTT. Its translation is CASSPGLAGNTQYF.